The next 8 T cell receptor beta chains were all read from a single sample in a study of CD8+CD57+ T cells in acquired aplastic anemia. Sequencing was done on patients that had shown CD8+CD57+ cell expansion by flow cytometry. TCR beta VDJ combinations and CDR3 sequences were profiled from genomic DNA. TCRdb re-derived calls from the reads in MiXCR, one entry per CDR3 protein. Of about half a million distinct CDR3 sequences detected, roughly 34% appear once; the ten largest clones hold roughly 0.8%. The sample consisted of sorted CD4+, CD8+, or CD8+CD57+ T cells (not recorded which) from PBMCs. The origin of the receptors is a human donor with aplastic anemia.

This clonotype was detected many times. This chain links TRBV19 with TRBJ1-1; maybe TRBD1 (6 bases). The CDR3 length is 14 residues. Germline CDR1 and CDR2: LNHDA and SQIVND (reference sequence). With 3 bases removed from V and 5 bases from J, the gap between germline ends came to 13 bases. In nucleotides, the CDR3 is TGTGCCAGTAGTATGCAGGGGTCGAGAACTGAAGCTTTCTTT. It codes for CASSMQGSRTEAFF.

In regard to this clonotype: A much more abundant neighbour one base away suggests this may be a read error. The genes are TRBV20-1 and TRBJ1-6, with D possibly being TRBD1 (5 bases). V was cut by 2 bases and J by 6 bases, with 20 bases left in between. Germline V gene lookup returns CDR1 DFQATT and CDR2 SNEGSKA (reference sequence). The CDR3 is 17 amino acids. CDR3 protein: CSARLWAGTLPNSPLHF. As DNA, the CDR3 is TGCAGTGCTAGATTGTGGGCAGGGACTCTCCCTAATTCACCCCTCCACTTT.

This clonotype has a count of ten or more. The CDR3 DNA reads TGCAGCGCCGACAGGACATGGAACACTGAAGCTTTCTTT. This encodes CSADRTWNTEAFF. The chain is built from TRBV29-1 and TRBJ1-1; D might be TRBD1 (6 bases). Germline values: CDR1 SQVTM, CDR2 ANQGSEA. The V end was cut by 7 bases, the J end by 1 base, with 13 bases between. This CDR3 contains 13 residues. Complete variable domain (other parts from reference TRBV29-1 and TRBJ1-1): SAVISQKPSRDICQRGTSLTIQCQVDSQVTMMFWYRQQPGQSLTLIATANQGSEATYESGFVIDKFPISRPNLTFSTLTVSNMSPEDSSIYLCSADRTWNTEAFFGQGTRLTVV.

V gene TRBV19 combines with J gene TRBJ1-1; D gene ambiguous. There are 11 residues in the CDR3. Germline values: CDR1 LNHDA, CDR2 SQIVND (reference sequence). V dropped 6 bases and J dropped 3 bases, with 5 bases sitting between them. CDR3 in amino acids: CASRYYTEAFF. CDR3 DNA sequence: TGTGCCAGTAGGTACTACACTGAAGCTTTCTTT.

The V call is TRBV7-9, the J call TRBJ1-4; D gene ambiguous. Germline V gene sequence: CDR1 SEHNR, CDR2 FQNEAQ (reference sequence). The CDR3 spans 15 residues. The V end lost 5 bases, the J end lost 3 bases, and 13 bases lay between the germline ends. CDR3 protein: CASSNQVAANEKLFF. The CDR3 region has the DNA TGTGCCAGCAGCAATCAAGTCGCAGCTAATGAAAAACTGTTTTTT.

V is TRBV5-6 and J is TRBJ1-1; 8 nucleotides align to TRBD1. This CDR3 has 14 residues. The trim removed 2 bases at V and 6 bases at J, leaving 6 bases unmatched. The germline gives CDR1 SGHDT, CDR2 YYEEEE. The CDR3 reads CASSFGQGGAEAFF. CDR3 nucleotides: TGTGCCAGCAGCTTCGGACAGGGAGGAGCTGAAGCTTTCTTT. Using reference TRBV5-6 and TRBJ1-1 for the parts outside the CDR3, the full variable domain is DAGVTQSPTHLIKTRGQQVTLRCSPKSGHDTVSWYQQALGQGPQFIFQYYEEEERQRGNFPDRFSGHQFPNYSSELNVNALLLGDSALYLCASSFGQGGAEAFFGQGTRLTVV.

This clonotype was seen more than once but under ten times. V usage is TRBV9 and J usage is TRBJ1-1; 11 bases are shared with TRBD1. V shed 3 bases and J 0 bases; nucleotides not matched to a gene: 4. CDR3 size: 16 residues. In germline, CDR1 is SGDLS, CDR2 YYNGEE. The CDR3: CASSGGTGGLNTEAFF. The CDR3 DNA reads as TGTGCCAGCAGCGGAGGGACAGGGGGGTTGAACACTGAAGCTTTCTTT.

The chain carries TRBV19 and TRBJ1-3, with D unresolved. The CDR3 consists of 13 residues. Trimming pared 5 bases from V and 4 bases from J, leaving 9 bases between. CDR1 LNHDA and CDR2 SQIVND come from the germline V gene (reference sequence). The CDR3 DNA follows: TGTGCCAGTAGTTCGCACAGCGGAAACACCATATATTTT. Its protein product is CASSSHSGNTIYF.